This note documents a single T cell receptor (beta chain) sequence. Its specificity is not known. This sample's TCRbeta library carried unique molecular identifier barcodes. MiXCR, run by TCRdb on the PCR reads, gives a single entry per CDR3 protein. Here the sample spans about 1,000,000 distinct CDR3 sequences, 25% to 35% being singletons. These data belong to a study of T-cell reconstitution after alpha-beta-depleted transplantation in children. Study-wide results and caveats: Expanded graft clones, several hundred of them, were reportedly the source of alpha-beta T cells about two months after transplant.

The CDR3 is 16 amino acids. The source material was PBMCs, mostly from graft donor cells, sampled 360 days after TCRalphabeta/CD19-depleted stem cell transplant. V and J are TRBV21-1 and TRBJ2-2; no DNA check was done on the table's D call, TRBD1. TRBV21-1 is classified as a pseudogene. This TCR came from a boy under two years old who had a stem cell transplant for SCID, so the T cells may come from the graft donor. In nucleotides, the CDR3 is TGTGCCAGCAGCATACTGAAGGGGCCGGCCACCGGGGAGCTGTTTTTT. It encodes CASSILKGPATGELFF.